These 12 T cell receptor beta chains came from one sample sequenced in a study of CD8+ T cells in alopecia areata. Extracted RNA was reverse transcribed, and the resulting cDNA served as sequencing template. Sequenced by immunoSEQ multiplex PCR; TCRdb stores in-frame clones only, minus some. This sample carries 250,000 or so clones, none of them present only once. The authors sorted pooled cutaneous lymph node cells using CD4, CD8alpha, NKG2D, NKG2ACE and other markers. The specimen was CD4+ T cells sorted from a lymph node. These receptors were taken from a C3H/HeJ mouse with alopecia areata. MHC haplotype of the strain: H2-k.

In regard to this clone: The listed genes are named as in mouse. The read ends 4 residues before the CDR3 terminus; that terminus is restored from the germline J gene. At the DNA level, this CDR3 is encoded by other sequences in the same sample as well. The chain couples TRBV1 to TRBJ2-3, with D hard to call. CDR3 length: 13 amino acids. Trimming removed 5 bases from V and 2 bases from J, with 8 bases in between. Germline V gene sequence: CDR1 NSQYPW, CDR2 LRSPGD (reference sequence). CDR3: CTCSPTVAETLYF. The covered CDR3 bases are TGCACCTGCAGTCCCACAGTTGCAGAA.

A word on this clone: The listed genes are named as in mouse. The read gets to within 4 residues of the CDR3 end, and the germline J gene fills in the rest. The V gene is TRBV13-1, the J gene TRBJ2-5, with a weak D call TRBD1 (6 bases). Looked up from germline, CDR1 is NSHNY and CDR2 is SYGAGN. V lost 4 bases and J 3 bases, leaving 12 bases between the germline ends. This CDR3 has 14 residues. The sequenced CDR3 bases are TGTGCCAGCAGTAACAGACAGGAGCAAGAC. Residues: CASSNRQEQD. In full, the CDR3 is CASSNRQEQDTQYF.

For this clone: The genes are named according to mouse. The CDR3 goes on 4 residues after the read ends, and that part is filled in from the germline J gene. This chain joins TRBV17 and TRBJ2-7, with D possibly TRBD2 on 6 matching bases. Trimming removed 3 bases from V and 0 bases from J, with 12 bases in between. This CDR3 comprises 15 residues. The germline V gene has CDR1 MNHDT and CDR2 YYDKIL. The CDR3 loop is CASSRGLGSSYEQYF. The sequenced part of the CDR3 DNA is TGTGCTAGCAGTAGGGGGCTGGGGAGCTCCTAT.

In its sample, this clone was seen many times. The genes are named according to mouse. The read ends 4 residues before the CDR3 terminus; that terminus is restored from the germline J gene. The J gene is TRBJ2-3, the V gene TRBV13-3; 7 positions match TRBD1. Germline assignment: CDR1 NNHDY and CDR2 SYVADS. V was pared by 3 bases and J by 3 bases, with 1 base of the junction left unmatched. This CDR3 comprises 13 residues. Incomplete CDR3 DNA: TGTGCCAGCAGTGGGGGACAGGCAGAA. Protein sequence: CASSGGQAE. The entire CDR3 is CASSGGQAETLYF.

In the case of this clone: Each gene name is a mouse one. This chain's CDR3 is CASRTGAGTEVFF. The part of the CDR3 DNA that was read is TGTGCCAGCAGGACAGGGGCGGGCACA. The rearrangement links TRBV13-1 to TRBJ1-1, with 8 positions matching TRBD1. The read halts 4 residues ahead of the CDR3 end, with the missing end drawn from the germline J gene. With 5 bases clipped from V and 4 bases from J, the junction kept 4 bases outside the gene matches. This CDR3 contains 13 residues. Per the germline V gene, CDR1 is NSHNY and CDR2 is SYGAGN.

This clone was counted a few times. The listed genes are named as in mouse. The read finishes 4 residues shy of the CDR3 end, and the germline J gene is used to complete it. The chain joins TRBV13-1 to TRBJ1-1, with TRBD1 as a possible D gene (5 bases). The V gene lost 3 bases and the J gene lost 1 base, with 10 bases spanning the gap. The germline gives CDR1 NSHNY, CDR2 SYGAGN. The CDR3 is 14 amino acids. The DNA read from the CDR3 is TGTGCCAGCAGTGCAGGGAGGGGGAACACA. Its translation is CASSAGRGNT. The whole CDR3 is CASSAGRGNTEVFF.

As regards this clone: Gene names are mouse gene names. The read halts 4 residues ahead of the CDR3 end, with the missing end drawn from the germline J gene. The V gene is TRBV1, the J gene TRBJ2-5; the match to TRBD1 covers 10 bases. Germline assignment: CDR1 NSQYPW and CDR2 LRSPGD (reference sequence). The CDR3 is made up of 15 amino acids. The CDR3 loop reads CTCSAVWDRGDTQYF. The sequenced part of the CDR3 DNA is TGCACCTGCAGTGCAGTCTGGGACAGGGGCGAC.

The table lists this clone with a few counts. Any gene name here is a mouse gene name. Read coverage stops 3 residues before the CDR3 terminus; the germline J gene supplies the remainder. The chain couples TRBV13-3 to TRBJ1-6, with TRBD1 matching 12 bases. TRBJ1-6 is an open reading frame whose function is uncertain. The germline V gene encodes CDR1 NNHDY and CDR2 SYVADS. The V gene end was trimmed by 2 bases and the J gene end by 0 bases; junction bases not matched to a gene: 3. The CDR3 loop spans 18 amino acids. The CDR3 loop is CASSEGTGGFSYNSPLYF. CDR3 bases read: TGTGCCAGCAGTGAAGGGACAGGGGGCTTTTCCTATAATTCGCCC.

This clone came up a few times. All gene names here are mouse names. The sequenced fragment ends 3 residues before the CDR3 boundary, so the rest is inferred from the germline J gene. The sample holds other DNA sequences that translate to the same CDR3. The chain is built from TRBV1 and TRBJ1-6; TRBD1 might be the D (5 bases). TRBJ1-6 is placed among ORFs of uncertain function. The CDR3 is 14 amino acids. The V and J ends lost 3 bases and 4 bases respectively, with 7 bases between them. CDR1 and CDR2 from the germline V gene are NSQYPW and LRSPGD (reference sequence). CDR3 DNA (partial): TGCACCTGCAGTGCCGGACAATATAATTCGCCC. Residues: CTCSAGQYNSP. The entire CDR3 protein reads CTCSAGQYNSPLYF.

Comments on this clone: Gene names and germline refer to mouse. The read falls 4 residues short of the CDR3 end, and the missing part is taken from the germline J gene. J is TRBJ2-5 and V is TRBV31; 8 bases fit TRBD2. Germline lookup yields CDR1 GKSSPN and CDR2 SITVG. This CDR3 region has 15 residues. The part of the CDR3 DNA that was read is TGTGCCTGGAGTCTAGAGGGGGGGGGCCCAGAC. Translated: CAWSLEGGGPD. In full, the CDR3 reads CAWSLEGGGPDTQYF.

Regarding this clone: Any gene name here is a mouse gene name. The read finishes 4 residues shy of the CDR3 end, and the germline J gene is used to complete it. The rearrangement joins TRBV13-3 to TRBJ2-5, with a weak D call TRBD1 (6 bases). The CDR3 has 14 amino acids. Germline CDR1 is NNHDY and CDR2 is SYVADS. The CDR3 region is CASSENRVGDTQYF. The sequenced CDR3 bases are TGTGCCAGCAGTGAAAACAGGGTAGGAGAC.

This clone occurred a few times. Gene and germline names: mouse. The read halts 4 residues ahead of the CDR3 end, with the missing end drawn from the germline J gene. The chain combines TRBV19 with TRBJ2-1; the match to TRBD1 covers 9 bases. This CDR3 contains 13 residues. Losses at the gene ends were 10 bases for V and 4 bases for J; bases not matched to a gene: 6. Germline V lookup: CDR1 FNHDT, CDR2 SITEND (reference sequence). The CDR3 bases that were read are TGTGCCCCCTCCGGGACAGGGTATGCT. Translated, it gives CAPSGTGYA. The entire CDR3 reads CAPSGTGYAEQFF.